The rows below give T cell receptor beta chains drawn from one sample of a study of a mutant IDH1 vaccine in newly diagnosed glioma. Sequenced by immunoSEQ multiplex PCR; TCRdb stores in-frame clones only, minus some. The table shows over 45,000 clones, with 91% occurring only once. The specimen was PBMCs, collected from a glioma patient treated with radiotherapy, temozolomide or both. The receptors stem from a man aged 45-65 years with glioma. Both conserved end residues are part of each CDR3. A D gene is named only where the DNA matches it firmly. Some rows have no size entry. The others give once, few or many, or a class for an expanded clone.

>-|TRBV5-5|-|TRBJ1-1
CASSPTGNTEAFF
TGTGCCAGCAGCCCCACGGGGAACACTGAAGCTTTCTTT
>-|TRBV7-2|once|TRBJ2-2
CASSLNGGNTGELFF
TGTGCCAGCAGCTTAAACGGGGGCAACACCGGGGAGCTGTTTTTT
>TRBD2|TRBV4-1|once|TRBJ2-2
CASSLSGGRDGELFF
TGCGCCAGCAGCCTCTCGGGGGGGCGGGACGGGGAGCTGTTTTTT
>TRBD1|TRBV6-5|-|TRBJ1-2
CASTLGQGNYGYTF
TGTGCCAGCACCTTGGGACAGGGGAACTATGGCTACACCTTC
>TRBD2|TRBV27|-|TRBJ2-7
CASGTSGRPSYEQYF
TGTGCCAGCGGGACTAGCGGGAGGCCCTCCTACGAGCAGTACTTC
>-|TRBV9|-|TRBJ1-4
CASSVQGTNEKLFF
TGTGCCAGCAGCGTACAGGGGACTAATGAAAAACTGTTTTTT
>TRBD1|TRBV15|-|TRBJ1-1
CATSRDHVRGYTEAFF
TGTGCCACCAGCAGAGATCACGTCAGGGGGTACACTGAAGCTTTCTTT
>TRBD1|TRBV5-4|-|TRBJ2-1
CASSRGTVEQFF
TGTGCCAGCAGCCGAGGGACAGTAGAGCAGTTCTTC
>-|TRBV28|-|TRBJ1-5
CASSPPRQVQSNQPQHF
TGTGCCAGCAGCCCACCACGACAAGTACAGAGCAATCAGCCCCAGCATTTT
>TRBD1|TRBV5-6|-|TRBJ1-4
CASSPNRGRGIAYEKLFF
TGTGCCAGCAGCCCAAACAGGGGACGGGGGATCGCGTACGAAAAACTGTTTTTT
>-|TRBV4-3|-|TRBJ1-1
CASSQVGGANTEAFF
TGCGCCAGCAGCCAAGTCGGAGGGGCAAACACTGAAGCTTTCTTT
>-|TRBV27|-|TRBJ2-2
CASTQTGGGTGELFF
TGTGCCAGCACCCAGACGGGGGGCGGAACCGGGGAGCTGTTTTTT
>TRBD2|TRBV5-6|-|TRBJ2-5
CASSLVTGLAGSQETQYF
TGTGCCAGCAGCTTGGTTACTGGACTAGCGGGTTCCCAAGAGACCCAGTACTTC
>-|TRBV30|-|TRBJ2-3
CAWSRRGTDTQYF
TGTGCCTGGAGCCGGCGGGGCACAGATACGCAGTATTTT
>TRBD1|TRBV15|-|TRBJ2-1
CATSRTGGSDEQFF
TGTGCCACCAGCAGAACAGGGGGCTCGGATGAGCAGTTCTTC
>TRBD1|TRBV11-2|-|TRBJ1-1
CASSPPGDRASEAFF
TGTGCCAGCAGCCCCCCGGGGGACAGGGCGTCTGAAGCTTTCTTT
>-|TRBV30|-|TRBJ1-5
CAWSPRGHSNQPQHF
TGTGCCTGGAGTCCACGGGGGCATAGCAATCAGCCCCAGCATTTT
>-|TRBV21-1|-|TRBJ2-2
CASTPPTSGNYTGELFF
TGTGCCAGCACCCCGCCGACTAGCGGGAATTACACCGGGGAGCTGTTTTTT